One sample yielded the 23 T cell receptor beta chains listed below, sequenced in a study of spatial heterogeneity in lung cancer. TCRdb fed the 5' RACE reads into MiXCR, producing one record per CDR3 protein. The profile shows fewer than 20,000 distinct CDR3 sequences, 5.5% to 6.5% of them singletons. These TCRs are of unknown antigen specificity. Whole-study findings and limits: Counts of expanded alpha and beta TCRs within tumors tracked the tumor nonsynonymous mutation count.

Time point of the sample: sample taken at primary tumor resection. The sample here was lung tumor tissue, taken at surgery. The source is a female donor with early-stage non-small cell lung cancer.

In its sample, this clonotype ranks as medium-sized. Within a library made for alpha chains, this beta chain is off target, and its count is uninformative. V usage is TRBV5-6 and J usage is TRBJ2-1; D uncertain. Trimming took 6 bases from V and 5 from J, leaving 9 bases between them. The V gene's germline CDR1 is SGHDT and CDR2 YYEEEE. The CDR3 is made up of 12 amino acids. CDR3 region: CASNRPDNEQFF. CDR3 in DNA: TGTGCCAGCAACCGACCAGACAATGAGCAGTTCTTC.

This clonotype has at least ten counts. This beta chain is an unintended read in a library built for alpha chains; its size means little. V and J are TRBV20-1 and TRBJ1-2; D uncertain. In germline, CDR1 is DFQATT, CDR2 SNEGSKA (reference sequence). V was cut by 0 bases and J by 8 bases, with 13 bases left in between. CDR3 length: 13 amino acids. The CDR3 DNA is TGCAGTGCTAGAGATGGGCAACTCTGGGGCTACACCTTC. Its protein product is CSARDGQLWGYTF.

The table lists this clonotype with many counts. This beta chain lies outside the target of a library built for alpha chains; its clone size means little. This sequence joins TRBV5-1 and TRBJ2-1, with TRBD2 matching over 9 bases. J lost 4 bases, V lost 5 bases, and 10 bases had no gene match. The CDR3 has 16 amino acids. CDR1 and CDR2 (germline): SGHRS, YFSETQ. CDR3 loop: CASRRSSGELYNEQFF. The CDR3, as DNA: TGCGCCAGCAGGAGGTCTAGCGGGGAACTTTACAATGAGCAGTTCTTC.

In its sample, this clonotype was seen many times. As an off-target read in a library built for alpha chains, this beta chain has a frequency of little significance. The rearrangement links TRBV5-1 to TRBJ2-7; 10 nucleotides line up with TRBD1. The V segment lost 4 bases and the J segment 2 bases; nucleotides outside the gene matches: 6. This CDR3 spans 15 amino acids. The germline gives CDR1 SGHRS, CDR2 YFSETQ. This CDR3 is CASSLDRGFAYEQYF. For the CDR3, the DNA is TGCGCCAGCAGCCTGGACAGGGGGTTCGCCTACGAGCAGTACTTC.

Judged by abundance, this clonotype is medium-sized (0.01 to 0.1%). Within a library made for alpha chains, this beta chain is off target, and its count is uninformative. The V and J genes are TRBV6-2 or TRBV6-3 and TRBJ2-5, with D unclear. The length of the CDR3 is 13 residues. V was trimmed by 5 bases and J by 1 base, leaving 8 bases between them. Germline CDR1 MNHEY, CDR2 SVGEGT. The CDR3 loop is CASSRDTQETQYF. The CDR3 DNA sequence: TGTGCCAGCAGTCGCGACACCCAAGAGACCCAGTACTTC.

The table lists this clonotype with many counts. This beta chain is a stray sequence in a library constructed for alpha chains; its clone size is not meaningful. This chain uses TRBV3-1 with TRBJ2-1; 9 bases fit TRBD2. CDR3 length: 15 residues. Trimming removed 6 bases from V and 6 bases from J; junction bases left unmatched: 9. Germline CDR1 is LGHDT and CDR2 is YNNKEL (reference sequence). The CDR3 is CASSRLAGRINEQFF. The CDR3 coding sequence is TGTGCCAGCAGTCGCCTAGCGGGACGGATCAATGAGCAGTTCTTC.

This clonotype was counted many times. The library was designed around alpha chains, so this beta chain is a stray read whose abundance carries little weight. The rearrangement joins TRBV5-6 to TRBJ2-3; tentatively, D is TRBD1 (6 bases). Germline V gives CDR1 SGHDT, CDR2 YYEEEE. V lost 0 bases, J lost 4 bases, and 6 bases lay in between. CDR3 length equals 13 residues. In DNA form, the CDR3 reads TGTGCCAGCAGCTTGGAGGGGGCAGATACGCAGTATTTT. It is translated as CASSLEGADTQYF.

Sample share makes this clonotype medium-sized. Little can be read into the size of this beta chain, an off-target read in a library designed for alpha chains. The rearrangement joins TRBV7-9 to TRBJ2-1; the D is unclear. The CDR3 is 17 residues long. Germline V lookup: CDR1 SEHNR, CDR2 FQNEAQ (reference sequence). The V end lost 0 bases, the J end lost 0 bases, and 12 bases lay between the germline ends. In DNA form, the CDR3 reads TGTGCCAGCAGCTTAGCAGTAGCTCATTACTCCTACAATGAGCAGTTCTTC. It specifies CASSLAVAHYSYNEQFF.

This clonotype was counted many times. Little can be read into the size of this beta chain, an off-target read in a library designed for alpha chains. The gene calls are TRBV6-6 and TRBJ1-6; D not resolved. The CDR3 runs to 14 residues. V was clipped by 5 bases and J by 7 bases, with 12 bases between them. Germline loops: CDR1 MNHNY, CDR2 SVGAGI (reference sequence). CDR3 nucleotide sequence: TGTGCCAGCAGTCCACTCGGCCGGAATTCACCCCTCCACTTT. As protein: CASSPLGRNSPLHF.

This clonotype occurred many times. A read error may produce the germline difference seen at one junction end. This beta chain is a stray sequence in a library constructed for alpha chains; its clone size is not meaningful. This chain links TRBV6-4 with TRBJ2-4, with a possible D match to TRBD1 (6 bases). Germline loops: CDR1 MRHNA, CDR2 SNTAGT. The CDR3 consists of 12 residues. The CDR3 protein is CASSDGRRKGVF. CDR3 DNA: TGTGCCAGCAGTGACGGACGGCGAAAGGGGGTCTTC.

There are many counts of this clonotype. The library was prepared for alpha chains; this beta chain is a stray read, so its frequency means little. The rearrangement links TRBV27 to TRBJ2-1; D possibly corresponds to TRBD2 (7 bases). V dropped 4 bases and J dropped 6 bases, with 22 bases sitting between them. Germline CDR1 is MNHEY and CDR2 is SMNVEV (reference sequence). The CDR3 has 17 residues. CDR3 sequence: CASSWGGAMLLGNEQFF. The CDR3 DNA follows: TGTGCCAGCAGTTGGGGGGGGGCCATGCTCCTCGGCAATGAGCAGTTCTTC.

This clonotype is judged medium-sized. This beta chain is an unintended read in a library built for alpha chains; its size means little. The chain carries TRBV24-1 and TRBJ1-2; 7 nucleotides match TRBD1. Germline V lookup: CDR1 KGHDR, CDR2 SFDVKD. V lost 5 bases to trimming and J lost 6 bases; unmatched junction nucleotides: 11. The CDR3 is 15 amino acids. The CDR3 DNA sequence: TGTGCCACCAGTGGCGGCCCGGACAGGATGGATGGCTACACCTTC. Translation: CATSGGPDRMDGYTF.

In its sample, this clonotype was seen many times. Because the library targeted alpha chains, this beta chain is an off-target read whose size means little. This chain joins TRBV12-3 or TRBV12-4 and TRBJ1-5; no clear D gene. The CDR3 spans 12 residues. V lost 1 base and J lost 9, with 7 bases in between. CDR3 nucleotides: TGTGCCAGCAGTTTAGACCCCTGGCCCCAGCATTTT. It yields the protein CASSLDPWPQHF.

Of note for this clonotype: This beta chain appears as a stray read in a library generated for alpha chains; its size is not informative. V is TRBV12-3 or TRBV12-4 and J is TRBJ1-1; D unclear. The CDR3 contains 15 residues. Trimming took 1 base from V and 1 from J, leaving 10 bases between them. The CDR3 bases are TGTGCCAGCAGTTTAGGACTACAAAGGAACACTGAAGCTTTCTTT. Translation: CASSLGLQRNTEAFF.

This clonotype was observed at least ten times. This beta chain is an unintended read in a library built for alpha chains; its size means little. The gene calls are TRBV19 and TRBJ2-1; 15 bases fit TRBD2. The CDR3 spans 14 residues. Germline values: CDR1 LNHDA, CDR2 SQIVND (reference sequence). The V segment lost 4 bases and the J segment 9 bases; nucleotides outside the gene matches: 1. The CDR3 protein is CASSTGLAGGEQFF. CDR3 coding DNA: TGTGCCAGTAGTACGGGACTAGCGGGAGGTGAGCAGTTCTTC.

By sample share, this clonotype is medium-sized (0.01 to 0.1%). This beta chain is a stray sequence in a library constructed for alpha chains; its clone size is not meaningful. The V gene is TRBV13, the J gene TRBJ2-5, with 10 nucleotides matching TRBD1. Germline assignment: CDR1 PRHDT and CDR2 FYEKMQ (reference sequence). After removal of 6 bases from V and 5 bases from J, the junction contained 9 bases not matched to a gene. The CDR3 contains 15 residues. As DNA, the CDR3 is TGTGCCAGCAGACACACCGGGACAGGGGACGAGACCCAGTACTTC. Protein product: CASRHTGTGDETQYF. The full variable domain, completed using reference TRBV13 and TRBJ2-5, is AAGVIQSPRHLIKEKRETATLKCYPIPRHDTVYWYQQGPGQDPQFLISFYEKMQSDKGSIPDRFSAQQFSDYHSELNMSSLELGDSALYFCASRHTGTGDETQYFGPGTRLLVL.

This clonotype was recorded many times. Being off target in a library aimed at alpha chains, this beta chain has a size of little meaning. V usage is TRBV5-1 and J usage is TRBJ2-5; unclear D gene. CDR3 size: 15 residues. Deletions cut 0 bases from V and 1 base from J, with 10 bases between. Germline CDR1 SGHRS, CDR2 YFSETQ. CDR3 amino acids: CASSLVVGRQETQYF. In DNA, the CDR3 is TGCGCCAGCAGCTTGGTAGTCGGGCGCCAAGAGACCCAGTACTTC.

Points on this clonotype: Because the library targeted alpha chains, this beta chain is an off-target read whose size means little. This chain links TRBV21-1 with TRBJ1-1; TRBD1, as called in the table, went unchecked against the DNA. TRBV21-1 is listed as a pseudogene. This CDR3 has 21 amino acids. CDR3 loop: CASRKSEGRVVLTNMNTEAFF. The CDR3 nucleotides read TGTGCCAGCAGGAAGTCCGAGGGGCGCGTAGTTCTAACAAACATGAACACTGAAGCTTTCTTT.

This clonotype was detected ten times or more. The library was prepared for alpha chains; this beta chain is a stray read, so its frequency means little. CDR3 protein: CASSWGGNTEAFF. The CDR3 bases are TGCGCCAGCAGCTGGGGGGGAAACACTGAAGCTTTCTTT. The genes are TRBV5-1 and TRBJ1-1, with D maybe TRBD1 (5 bases). The CDR3 has 13 amino acids. V lost 3 bases, J lost 2 bases, and 8 bases lay in between. Germline-derived CDR1 and CDR2 are SGHRS and YFSETQ.

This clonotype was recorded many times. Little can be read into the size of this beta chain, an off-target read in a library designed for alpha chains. The CDR3 DNA is TGCAGCGTTGGGAGAGCCCCCGGGGAGACCCAGTACTTC. It translates to CSVGRAPGETQYF. The rearrangement links TRBV29-1 to TRBJ2-5; no clear D gene. The CDR3 loop spans 13 amino acids. From germline, CDR1 is SQVTM and CDR2 ANQGSEA. Trimming pared 4 bases from V and 5 bases from J, leaving 14 bases between.

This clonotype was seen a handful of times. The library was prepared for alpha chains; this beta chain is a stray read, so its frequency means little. The CDR3 protein is CASSPPGGGDEAFF. The CDR3 coding sequence is TGCGCCAGCAGCCCTCCGGGGGGCGGTGATGAAGCTTTCTTT. The V gene is TRBV5-1, the J gene TRBJ1-1; a possible D gene is TRBD1 (6 bases). The germline V gene has CDR1 SGHRS and CDR2 YFSETQ. Trimming left V 4 bases short and J 7 bases short, with 17 bases between. This CDR3 spans 14 amino acids. The entire variable domain, with the rest obtained from reference TRBV5-1 and TRBJ1-1, is as follows: KAGVTQTPRYLIKTRGQQVTLSCSPISGHRSVSWYQQTPGQGLQFLFEYFSETQRNKGNFPGRFSGRQFSNSRSEMNVSTLELGDSALYLCASSPPGGGDEAFFGQGTRLTVV.

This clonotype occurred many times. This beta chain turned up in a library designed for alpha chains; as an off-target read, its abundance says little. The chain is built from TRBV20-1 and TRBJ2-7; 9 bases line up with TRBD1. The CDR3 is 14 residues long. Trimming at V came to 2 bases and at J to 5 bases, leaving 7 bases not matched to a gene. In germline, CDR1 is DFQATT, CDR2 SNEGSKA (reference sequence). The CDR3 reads CSARSGTGRDEQYF. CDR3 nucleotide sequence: TGCAGTGCTAGATCCGGGACAGGGAGGGACGAGCAGTACTTC.

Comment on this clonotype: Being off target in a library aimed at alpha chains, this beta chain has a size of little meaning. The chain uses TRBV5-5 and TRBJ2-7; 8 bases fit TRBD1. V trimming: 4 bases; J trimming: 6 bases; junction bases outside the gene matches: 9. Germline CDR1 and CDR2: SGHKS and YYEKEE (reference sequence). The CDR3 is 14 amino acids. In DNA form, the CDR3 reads TGTGCCAGCAGCCTCGAGGTCACAGGGGGCGAGCAGTACTTC. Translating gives CASSLEVTGGEQYF.